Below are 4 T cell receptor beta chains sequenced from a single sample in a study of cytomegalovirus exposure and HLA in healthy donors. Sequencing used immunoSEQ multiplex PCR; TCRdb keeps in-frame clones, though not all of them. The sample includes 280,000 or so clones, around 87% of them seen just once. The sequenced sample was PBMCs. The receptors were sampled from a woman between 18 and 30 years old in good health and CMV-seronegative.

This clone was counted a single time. The CDR3 region has the DNA TGTGCCAGCAGCACAAATGGGGGGGGGAACACTGAAGCTTTCTTT. Its protein product is CASSTNGGGNTEAFF. The V gene is TRBV13, the J gene TRBJ1-1; TRBD1 might be the D (5 bases). This CDR3 is built from 15 residues. Germline V CDR1 and CDR2: PRHDT, FYEKMQ (reference sequence). Trimming removed 5 bases at V and 1 base at J, with 14 bases between.

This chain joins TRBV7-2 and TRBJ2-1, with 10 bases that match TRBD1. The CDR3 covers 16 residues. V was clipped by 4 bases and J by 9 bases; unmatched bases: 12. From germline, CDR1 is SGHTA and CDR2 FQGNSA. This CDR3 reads CASSWDRDRGRGEQFF. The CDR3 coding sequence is TGTGCCAGCAGCTGGGACCGGGACAGGGGCCGGGGTGAGCAGTTCTTC.

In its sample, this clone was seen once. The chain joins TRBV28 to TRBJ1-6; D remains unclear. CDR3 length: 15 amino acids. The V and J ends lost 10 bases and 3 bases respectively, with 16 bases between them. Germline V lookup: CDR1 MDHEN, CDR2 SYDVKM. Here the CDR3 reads CAIAPPANYNSPLHF. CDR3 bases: TGTGCCATCGCCCCCCCCGCGAACTATAATTCACCCCTCCACTTT. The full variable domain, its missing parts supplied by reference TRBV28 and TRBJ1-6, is DVKVTQSSRYLVKRTGEKVFLECVQDMDHENMFWYRQDPGLGLRLIYFSYDVKMKEKGDIPEGYSVSREKKERFSLILESASTNQTSMYLCAIAPPANYNSPLHFGNGTRLTVT.

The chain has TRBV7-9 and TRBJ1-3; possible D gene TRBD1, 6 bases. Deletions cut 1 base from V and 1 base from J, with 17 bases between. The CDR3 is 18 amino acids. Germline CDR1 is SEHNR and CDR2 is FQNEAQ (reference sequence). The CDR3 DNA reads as TGTGCCAGCAGCTTAGATATTGAGTCGCAGGGGTCTGGAAACACCATATATTTT. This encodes CASSLDIESQGSGNTIYF. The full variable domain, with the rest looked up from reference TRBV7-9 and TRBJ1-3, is DTGVSQNPRHKITKRGQNVTFRCDPISEHNRLYWYRQTLGQGPEFLTYFQNEAQLEKSRLLSDRFSAERPKGSFSTLEIQRTEQGDSAMYLCASSLDIESQGSGNTIYFGEGSWLTVV.